The source of this T cell receptor beta chain is a study of a mutant IDH1 vaccine in newly diagnosed glioma. Study-wide context: The earlier regimen, radiotherapy, temozolomide, or both, was most often both.

Measured with immunoSEQ multiplex PCR; TCRdb has only the in-frame clones, and not every one. Of fewer than 45,000 clones listed, more than 90% are singletons. The CDR3 loop spans 18 amino acids. V dropped 0 bases and J dropped 5; count of bases not matched to a gene: 14. The time point denotes: baseline, week 1 (first vaccination visit). Treatment specified: pre-vaccination baseline after standard-of-care therapy. There were new WHO grade 3 or 4 astrocytomas in the donors, and these were IDH1-mutant and ATRX-lost. Findings and caveats of the study: Patients mounted vaccine-induced immune responses in 85% to 95% of cases.

As for this clone: As yet, its antigen is unknown.

V gene TRBV5-3 combines with J gene TRBJ2-7, with 10 bases matching TRBD2. TRBV5-3 is noted as an ORF with a role that remains uncertain. The origin of this receptor is a man younger than 30 with glioma. The material was PBMCs, obtained from a glioma patient treated with radiotherapy, temozolomide or both. CDR3 amino acids: CARSLGNGTSVKSHEQYF. In nucleotides, the CDR3 is TGTGCCAGAAGCTTGGGTAACGGGACTAGCGTTAAGTCCCACGAGCAGTACTTC.